This passage covers 21 T cell receptor beta chains from one sample sequenced in a study of regulatory dendritic cells for organ transplantation. Sorted subsets were CFSE-labeled and cultured four to six days with allogeneic dendritic cells. The antigens these receptors bind are not known. TCRdb's copy holds only in-frame clones and misses some; the assay was immunoSEQ multiplex PCR. The table records 11,000 or so clones, under 90% of them present only once. Sample: naive CD8+ T cells from blood cultured with dendritic cells. Indicated subset: CD45RA+ naive T cells. The receptors come from a human donor in good health.

The chain uses TRBV4-3 and TRBJ1-2; tentative D call: TRBD1 (5 bases). CDR1 is LGHNA and CDR2 is YSLEER in the germline V gene. This CDR3 is 19 amino acids long. The V end was cut by 1 base, the J end by 8 bases, with 29 bases between. CDR3 loop: CASSQGMQDWDRTSGGYTF. Here the CDR3 DNA reads TGCGCCAGCAGCCAAGGGATGCAGGACTGGGACCGTACTTCAGGAGGCTACACCTTC.

The rearrangement links TRBV7-9 to TRBJ2-1, with D perhaps matching TRBD1 (5 bases). The CDR3 covers 16 residues. V lost 4 bases and J 0 bases, leaving 13 bases between the germline ends. Looked up from germline, CDR1 is SEHNR and CDR2 is FQNEAQ (reference sequence). This chain's CDR3 is CASSSMDKSSYNEQFF. CDR3 sequence (DNA): TGTGCCAGCAGCTCTATGGACAAGAGCTCCTACAATGAGCAGTTCTTC.

The rearrangement uses TRBV19 and TRBJ2-3; D may be TRBD2 (5 bases). V lost 3 bases, J lost 0 bases, and 10 bases lay in between. This CDR3 has 15 residues. Germline CDR1 is LNHDA and CDR2 is SQIVND (reference sequence). The DNA for the CDR3 is TGTGCCAGTAGTATCGGGGTAACTAGCACAGATACGCAGTATTTT. Encoded protein: CASSIGVTSTDTQYF.

The chain carries TRBV5-5 and TRBJ2-7; tentative D call: TRBD2 (6 bases). From germline, CDR1 is SGHKS and CDR2 YYEKEE (reference sequence). The CDR3 totals 15 residues. Trimming removed 9 bases from V and 3 bases from J, with 22 bases in between. The CDR3 nucleotides read TGTGCCACCTCACTTTGGCCTCGGCGGGACTACGAGCAGTACTTC. Its translation: CATSLWPRRDYEQYF.

The chain employs TRBV15 and TRBJ2-7; the D gene could be TRBD1 or TRBD2 (5 bases each). The length of the CDR3 is 12 residues. Germline CDR1 reads LNHNV; CDR2 reads YYDKDF (reference sequence). Trimming removed 5 bases from V and 2 bases from J, with 7 bases in between. The CDR3 nucleotides read TGTGCCACCAGCGGGGGTCCCTACGAGCAGTACTTC. Amino acid sequence: CATSGGPYEQYF.

The chain employs TRBV4-3 and TRBJ2-1, with D possibly matching TRBD1 (6 bases). Germline CDR1 is LGHNA and CDR2 is YSLEER. This CDR3 region has 15 residues. Trimming stripped 0 bases from V and 8 bases from J, with 14 bases between. CDR3 sequence: CASSQEGLYRDEQFF. The CDR3 nucleotides read TGCGCCAGCAGCCAAGAGGGGCTCTACAGGGATGAGCAGTTCTTC.

This rearrangement joins TRBV28 to TRBJ1-2; unclear D gene. The V and J ends lost 4 bases and 1 base respectively, with 13 bases between them. The CDR3 runs 15 residues. Germline V gives CDR1 MDHEN, CDR2 SYDVKM. CDR3 region: CASSSDDHLNYGYTF. The DNA of the CDR3 is TGTGCCAGCAGTTCAGACGATCACCTTAACTATGGCTACACCTTC.

This clone was picked up one time. The chain uses TRBV20-1 and TRBJ2-7; D perhaps matches TRBD2 (5 bases). This CDR3 comprises 11 residues. V lost 5 bases and J 7 bases, leaving 12 bases between the germline ends. The germline gives CDR1 DFQATT, CDR2 SNEGSKA (reference sequence). DNA for the CDR3: TGCAGTGCTGATCGGACTCGGGAGCAGTACTTC. It is translated as CSADRTREQYF.

This chain joins TRBV29-1 and TRBJ2-3, with a possible D match to TRBD2 (10 bases). The V end lost 5 bases, the J end lost 0 bases, and 42 bases lay between the germline ends. The CDR3 is 24 residues long. Germline CDR1 is SQVTM and CDR2 is ANQGSEA. CDR3 in amino acids: CSVPSWADRGRLAGRGSSTDTQYF. The DNA of the CDR3 is TGCAGCGTTCCGAGTTGGGCGGACAGGGGAAGACTAGCGGGCCGAGGTTCGAGCACAGATACGCAGTATTTT.

The genes are TRBV7-2 and TRBJ2-5; TRBD2 is a possible D gene (6 bases). The CDR3 runs 15 residues. The V gene lost 2 bases and the J gene lost 5 bases, with 15 bases spanning the gap. Germline loops: CDR1 SGHTA, CDR2 FQGNSA. The DNA for the CDR3 is TGTGCCAGCAGCTTAACTAGCCTGGTGGGGGAGACCCAGTACTTC. Encoded protein: CASSLTSLVGETQYF.

The chain recombines TRBV4-3 with TRBJ2-1; D remains unclear. The CDR3 contains 18 residues. Germline V lookup: CDR1 LGHNA, CDR2 YSLEER. The V end was cut by 1 base, the J end by 0 bases, with 16 bases between. The CDR3 DNA follows: TGCGCCAGCAGCCAAGGAGTGGGCGGCCTACTCTCCTACAATGAGCAGTTCTTC. It codes for CASSQGVGGLLSYNEQFF.

The chain employs TRBV28 and TRBJ1-5; D uncertain. V gave up 3 bases and J gave up 0 bases, with 9 bases separating them. This CDR3 contains 15 residues. Germline loops: CDR1 MDHEN, CDR2 SYDVKM. CDR3: CASSLRVDSNQPQHF. The CDR3 DNA follows: TGTGCCAGCAGTTTGAGGGTGGATAGCAATCAGCCCCAGCATTTT.

The V call is TRBV7-9, the J call TRBJ2-2; 8 positions agree with TRBD1. J was trimmed by 7 bases and V by 10 bases; bases with no gene match: 17. CDR3 length: 16 residues. The germline V gene has CDR1 SEHNR and CDR2 FQNEAQ (reference sequence). Here the CDR3 reads CATATFTGGPLGELFF. The CDR3 bases are TGTGCCACCGCGACCTTCACAGGGGGTCCACTCGGGGAGCTGTTTTTT.

This chain joins TRBV14 and TRBJ2-1; D call uncertain. V was clipped by 0 bases and J by 4 bases, with 10 bases between them. The CDR3 consists of 15 residues. The germline CDR1 and CDR2 sequences are SGHDN and FVKESK. The chain's CDR3 is CASSQEGWWYNEQFF. The CDR3 DNA sequence: TGTGCCAGCAGCCAAGAAGGGTGGTGGTACAATGAGCAGTTCTTC.

The genes are TRBV6-6 and TRBJ1-2; maybe TRBD1 (6 bases). CDR3 length: 15 amino acids. The V end was cut by 2 bases, the J end by 4 bases, with 14 bases between. The V gene's germline CDR1 is MNHNY and CDR2 SVGAGI (reference sequence). CDR3 nucleotide sequence: TGTGCCAGCAGTTACGGGGCTCCAGGGGCCTATGGCTACACCTTC. This translates into CASSYGAPGAYGYTF.

The chain combines TRBV2 with TRBJ2-7; perhaps TRBD1 as D (6 bases). Trimming pared 11 bases from V and 3 bases from J, leaving 23 bases between. CDR1 SNHLY and CDR2 FYNNEI come from the germline V gene. CDR3 length equals 15 residues. CDR3 sequence: CAAQGGGREYYEQYF. CDR3 sequence (DNA): TGTGCCGCACAGGGTGGGGGACGGGAATACTACGAGCAGTACTTC.

J is TRBJ1-2 and V is TRBV29-1; D is unclear. Germline values: CDR1 SQVTM, CDR2 ANQGSEA. This CDR3 spans 15 amino acids. V lost 3 bases and J 3 bases, leaving 17 bases between the germline ends. CDR3: CSVDPSWEEDYGYTF. The CDR3 bases are TGCAGCGTTGATCCTTCGTGGGAGGAGGACTATGGCTACACCTTC.

The chain recombines TRBV7-2 with TRBJ1-4; D unresolved. V was shortened by 5 bases and J by 0 bases, with 7 bases between the two germline ends. Germline V CDR1 and CDR2: SGHTA, FQGNSA. The CDR3 sequence is 14 residues long. The CDR3 reads CASSPVATNEKLFF. In DNA, the CDR3 is TGTGCCAGCAGCCCGGTTGCAACTAATGAAAAACTGTTTTTT.

The rearrangement joins TRBV13 to TRBJ1-2; TRBD1 agrees at 8 bases. Germline V gives CDR1 PRHDT, CDR2 FYEKMQ (reference sequence). Trimming cost V 2 bases and J 8 bases; bases outside gene matches: 4. The CDR3 is made up of 13 amino acids. The CDR3 coding sequence is TGTGCCAGCAGCTTAACAGGGGGAAGGGGCTACACCTTC. Encoded protein: CASSLTGGRGYTF.

The chain carries TRBV21-1 and TRBJ1-5; TRBD1, the D gene given by the table, was not confirmed from the DNA. TRBV21-1 is deemed a pseudogene. The CDR3 contains 18 residues. In DNA form, the CDR3 reads TGTGCCAGCAGCAAATCGGCAGAGCACCCCCCCACAGGGCAGCCCCAGCATTTT. It translates to CASSKSAEHPPTGQPQHF.

This clone was counted once. This chain links TRBV30 with TRBJ1-2; D possibly corresponds to TRBD1 (6 bases). Germline CDR1 is GTSNPN and CDR2 is SVGIG (reference sequence). The CDR3 loop spans 11 amino acids. Trimming shortened V by 5 bases and J by 5 bases, and 9 bases separated the two germline ends. For the CDR3, the DNA is TGTGCCTGGGAACAGGGATATGGCTACACCTTC. As protein: CAWEQGYGYTF.